This is a list of T cell receptor beta chains from one sample in a study of control samples from healthy donors and cancer patients. Clones were read by immunoSEQ multiplex PCR, and TCRdb kept only the in-frame ones, dropping some. The sample has around 200,000 clones, about 93% seen once; the top ten hold approximately 1.5%. Sequenced material: blood. The source of these receptors is a man aged 18-30 years in good health. Both conserved end residues are part of each CDR3. A D gene is named only where the DNA matches it firmly. Size is omitted from some rows. Given values are once, few, many or a class for expanded clones.

len: 17; d_gene: -; abundance: -; v_gene: TRBV11-2; j_gene: TRBJ1-3; CDR3aa: CASSLVGQGSSLDTIYF; CDR3nt: TGTGCCAGCAGCTTAGTGGGGCAGGGATCCTCTCTGGACACCATATATTTT
len: 13; d_gene: -; abundance: -; v_gene: TRBV5-5; j_gene: TRBJ1-2; CDR3aa: CASSLAQDYGYTF; CDR3nt: TGTGCCAGCAGCTTGGCCCAGGATTATGGCTACACCTTC
len: 15; d_gene: -; abundance: -; v_gene: TRBV11-3; j_gene: TRBJ2-1; CDR3aa: CASSEKASSYNEQFF; CDR3nt: TGTGCCAGCAGTGAGAAGGCGAGCTCCTACAATGAGCAGTTCTTC
len: 16; d_gene: TRBD1; abundance: -; v_gene: TRBV3-1/TRBV3-2; j_gene: TRBJ2-3; CDR3aa: CASSVLPGQGTDTQYF; CDR3nt: TGTGCCAGCAGCGTACTACCGGGACAGGGCACAGATACGCAGTATTTT
len: 17; d_gene: -; abundance: -; v_gene: TRBV27; j_gene: TRBJ1-5; CDR3aa: CASSSKSGQGLGQPQHF; CDR3nt: TGTGCCAGCAGTTCAAAATCGGGGCAGGGCTTAGGTCAGCCCCAGCATTTT
len: 15; d_gene: TRBD2; abundance: -; v_gene: TRBV6-5; j_gene: TRBJ2-1; CDR3aa: CASSMTSGAYNEQFF; CDR3nt: TGTGCCAGCAGCATGACTAGCGGGGCCTACAATGAGCAGTTCTTC
len: 15; d_gene: TRBD2; abundance: -; v_gene: TRBV4-1; j_gene: TRBJ2-5; CDR3aa: CASSQERGIQETQYF; CDR3nt: TGCGCCAGCAGCCAAGAGCGGGGGATCCAAGAGACCCAGTACTTC
len: 15; d_gene: -; abundance: -; v_gene: TRBV21-1; j_gene: TRBJ2-7; CDR3aa: CASSGPGLAVYEQYF; CDR3nt: TGTGCCAGCAGCGGACCGGGACTAGCGGTTTACGAGCAGTACTTC
len: 14; d_gene: -; abundance: many; v_gene: TRBV6-5; j_gene: TRBJ1-1; CDR3aa: CASTKEGVNTEAFF; CDR3nt: TGTGCCAGCACAAAGGAAGGGGTGAACACTGAAGCTTTCTTT
len: 15; d_gene: -; abundance: -; v_gene: TRBV6-5; j_gene: TRBJ1-1; CDR3aa: CASSYYREASTEAFF; CDR3nt: TGTGCCAGCAGTTATTACAGGGAAGCGAGCACTGAAGCTTTCTTT
len: 13; d_gene: -; abundance: -; v_gene: TRBV12-3/TRBV12-4; j_gene: TRBJ1-5; CDR3aa: CASRQGRTQPQHF; CDR3nt: TGTGCCAGCAGACAGGGACGGACCCAGCCCCAGCATTTT
len: 13; d_gene: -; abundance: -; v_gene: TRBV12-3/TRBV12-4; j_gene: TRBJ2-3; CDR3aa: CASTPVSTDTQYF; CDR3nt: TGTGCCAGCACTCCGGTCAGCACAGATACGCAGTATTTT
len: 13; d_gene: TRBD1; abundance: -; v_gene: TRBV29-1; j_gene: TRBJ1-5; CDR3aa: CSASGQGNQPQHF; CDR3nt: TGCAGCGCCTCCGGACAGGGGAATCAGCCCCAGCATTTT
len: 15; d_gene: TRBD2; abundance: -; v_gene: TRBV4-1; j_gene: TRBJ2-7; CDR3aa: CASSRGPGGSYEQYF; CDR3nt: TGCGCCAGCAGCCGGGGCCCGGGGGGGTCCTACGAGCAGTACTTC
len: 14; d_gene: -; abundance: -; v_gene: TRBV27; j_gene: TRBJ1-6; CDR3aa: CASRMQVYNSPLHF; CDR3nt: TGTGCCAGCAGAATGCAAGTTTATAATTCACCCCTCCACTTT
len: 16; d_gene: TRBD1; abundance: -; v_gene: TRBV25-1; j_gene: TRBJ1-6; CDR3aa: CASSRQGMSYNSPLHF; CDR3nt: TGTGCCAGCAGTAGACAGGGGATGAGTTATAATTCACCCCTCCACTTT
len: 19; d_gene: -; abundance: once; v_gene: TRBV21-1; j_gene: TRBJ1-5; CDR3aa: CASSRPGQGAVRGNQPQHF; CDR3nt: TGTGCCAGCAGCAGGCCCGGACAGGGGGCGGTTAGGGGCAATCAGCCCCAGCATTTT
len: 12; d_gene: -; abundance: -; v_gene: TRBV7-6; j_gene: TRBJ1-6; CDR3aa: CASSSTGATLHF; CDR3nt: TGTGCCAGCAGCTCAACCGGGGCCACCCTCCACTTT
len: 16; d_gene: -; abundance: -; v_gene: TRBV24-1; j_gene: TRBJ2-3; CDR3aa: CATSDSGRGQTDTQYF; CDR3nt: TGTGCCACCAGTGATTCAGGGAGGGGGCAAACAGATACGCAGTATTTT
len: 11; d_gene: -; abundance: -; v_gene: TRBV11-2; j_gene: TRBJ2-7; CDR3aa: CASSFQYEQYF; CDR3nt: TGTGCCAGCAGCTTCCAATACGAGCAGTACTTC
len: 15; d_gene: TRBD1; abundance: -; v_gene: TRBV5-8; j_gene: TRBJ2-7; CDR3aa: CASSLGTGVRYEQYF; CDR3nt: TGTGCCAGCAGCTTGGGGACAGGGGTAAGATACGAGCAGTACTTC
len: 14; d_gene: TRBD1; abundance: -; v_gene: TRBV6-5; j_gene: TRBJ1-1; CDR3aa: CASSYGDRGTEAFF; CDR3nt: TGTGCCAGCAGTTACGGGGACAGAGGTACTGAAGCTTTCTTT
len: 15; d_gene: -; abundance: -; v_gene: TRBV28; j_gene: TRBJ1-1; CDR3aa: CASSSPGEADTEAFF; CDR3nt: TGTGCCAGCAGCTCCCCCGGGGAGGCAGACACTGAAGCTTTCTTT
len: 14; d_gene: -; abundance: -; v_gene: TRBV5-4; j_gene: TRBJ1-1; CDR3aa: CASSSKGGDTEAFF; CDR3nt: TGTGCCAGCAGCTCCAAGGGTGGGGACACTGAAGCTTTCTTT
len: 16; d_gene: TRBD1; abundance: -; v_gene: TRBV6-5; j_gene: TRBJ2-7; CDR3aa: CASRYAPGQSIYEQYF; CDR3nt: TGTGCCAGCAGATACGCCCCGGGACAGAGTATCTACGAGCAGTACTTC
len: 19; d_gene: -; abundance: -; v_gene: TRBV5-1; j_gene: TRBJ2-2; CDR3aa: CASSSRWEGPRDHTGELFF; CDR3nt: TGCGCCAGCAGCTCAAGATGGGAAGGGCCGAGAGATCACACCGGGGAGCTGTTTTTT
len: 14; d_gene: -; abundance: -; v_gene: TRBV11-3; j_gene: TRBJ2-2; CDR3aa: CASSSQANTGELFF; CDR3nt: TGTGCCAGCAGCTCCCAGGCGAACACCGGGGAGCTGTTTTTT
len: 14; d_gene: TRBD1; abundance: -; v_gene: TRBV19; j_gene: TRBJ1-1; CDR3aa: CASQRQGTNTEAFF; CDR3nt: TGTGCCAGCCAACGACAGGGAACGAACACTGAAGCTTTCTTT
len: 15; d_gene: -; abundance: few; v_gene: TRBV11-2; j_gene: TRBJ1-5; CDR3aa: CASSLDSYSNQPQHF; CDR3nt: TGTGCCAGCAGCTTGGACTCATATAGCAATCAGCCCCAGCATTTT
len: 14; d_gene: -; abundance: once; v_gene: TRBV28; j_gene: TRBJ1-2; CDR3aa: CASSFHSQNYGYTF; CDR3nt: TGTGCCAGCAGTTTCCATTCTCAGAACTATGGCTACACCTTC
len: 11; d_gene: -; abundance: once; v_gene: TRBV20-1; j_gene: TRBJ2-1; CDR3aa: CSASGPAEQFF; CDR3nt: TGCAGTGCTTCCGGCCCGGCGGAGCAGTTCTTC
len: 20; d_gene: -; abundance: -; v_gene: TRBV7-3; j_gene: TRBJ1-6; CDR3aa: CASSLTPQDRHSSYNSPLHF; CDR3nt: TGTGCCAGCAGCTTAACACCCCAGGACAGACACAGCTCCTATAATTCACCCCTCCACTTT
len: 16; d_gene: -; abundance: few; v_gene: TRBV11-2; j_gene: TRBJ1-1; CDR3aa: CASSDHLGQLNTEAFF; CDR3nt: TGTGCCAGCAGCGACCATTTGGGACAACTGAACACTGAAGCTTTCTTT
len: 13; d_gene: -; abundance: -; v_gene: TRBV11-2; j_gene: TRBJ1-2; CDR3aa: CASSLGMALGYTF; CDR3nt: TGTGCCAGCAGCTTAGGGATGGCGCTTGGCTACACCTTC
len: 15; d_gene: -; abundance: once; v_gene: TRBV9; j_gene: TRBJ2-3; CDR3aa: CASTQTGSWSDTQYF; CDR3nt: TGTGCCAGCACGCAGACAGGAAGTTGGTCAGATACGCAGTATTTT
len: 17; d_gene: TRBD2; abundance: -; v_gene: TRBV5-1; j_gene: TRBJ2-3; CDR3aa: CASSLSAGGFRPDTQYF; CDR3nt: TGCGCCAGCAGCTTGTCCGCGGGGGGTTTCCGCCCAGATACGCAGTATTTT
len: 15; d_gene: -; abundance: once; v_gene: TRBV15; j_gene: TRBJ1-2; CDR3aa: CATSRARSTTYGYTF; CDR3nt: TGTGCCACCAGCAGAGCACGGTCAACGACGTATGGCTACACCTTC
len: 18; d_gene: TRBD1; abundance: -; v_gene: TRBV6-1; j_gene: TRBJ1-5; CDR3aa: CASSEAKTGQGRNQPQHF; CDR3nt: TGTGCCAGCAGTGAAGCGAAAACGGGACAGGGACGCAATCAGCCCCAGCATTTT
len: 13; d_gene: -; abundance: -; v_gene: TRBV24-1; j_gene: TRBJ2-7; CDR3aa: CATSDQESYEQYF; CDR3nt: TGTGCCACCAGTGACCAGGAGAGCTACGAGCAGTACTTC
len: 15; d_gene: TRBD1; abundance: -; v_gene: TRBV7-3; j_gene: TRBJ2-2; CDR3aa: CASSWTGMNTGELFF; CDR3nt: TGTGCCAGCAGCTGGACAGGGATGAACACCGGGGAGCTGTTTTTT
len: 14; d_gene: -; abundance: -; v_gene: TRBV2; j_gene: TRBJ1-1; CDR3aa: CASSDKGVGTEAFF; CDR3nt: TGTGCCAGCAGTGATAAGGGAGTCGGCACTGAAGCTTTCTTT
len: 14; d_gene: TRBD2; abundance: -; v_gene: TRBV2; j_gene: TRBJ2-7; CDR3aa: CASSARTSGYEQYF; CDR3nt: TGTGCCAGCAGTGCTCGGACTAGCGGCTACGAGCAGTACTTC
len: 14; d_gene: -; abundance: -; v_gene: TRBV2; j_gene: TRBJ1-3; CDR3aa: CASSEGEGGNTIYF; CDR3nt: TGTGCCAGCAGTGAGGGGGAGGGGGGAAACACCATATATTTT
len: 14; d_gene: -; abundance: -; v_gene: TRBV24-1; j_gene: TRBJ2-1; CDR3aa: CATSGGEPYNEQFF; CDR3nt: TGTGCCACCAGTGGCGGCGAACCTTACAATGAGCAGTTCTTC
len: 12; d_gene: -; abundance: once; v_gene: TRBV10-3; j_gene: TRBJ2-7; CDR3aa: CATGTEPYEQYF; CDR3nt: TGTGCCACAGGGACGGAGCCATACGAGCAGTACTTC
len: 18; d_gene: TRBD1; abundance: -; v_gene: TRBV12-5; j_gene: TRBJ1-4; CDR3aa: CASGSGTGNTGGNEKLFF; CDR3nt: TGTGCTAGTGGTTCCGGGACAGGGAATACGGGTGGCAATGAAAAACTGTTTTTT
len: 15; d_gene: TRBD2; abundance: -; v_gene: TRBV28; j_gene: TRBJ2-7; CDR3aa: CASSFRLAGEYEQYF; CDR3nt: TGTGCCAGCAGTTTCAGGCTAGCGGGGGAGTACGAGCAGTACTTC
len: 15; d_gene: TRBD1; abundance: -; v_gene: TRBV2; j_gene: TRBJ1-1; CDR3aa: CASSYGQGVDTEAFF; CDR3nt: TGTGCCAGCAGTTATGGACAGGGCGTTGACACTGAAGCTTTCTTT
len: 14; d_gene: -; abundance: -; v_gene: TRBV2; j_gene: TRBJ1-1; CDR3aa: CASPLIGVNTEAFF; CDR3nt: TGTGCCAGCCCCTTAATTGGTGTGAACACTGAAGCTTTCTTT
len: 14; d_gene: -; abundance: -; v_gene: TRBV7-8; j_gene: TRBJ2-7; CDR3aa: CASSLAGRAYEQYF; CDR3nt: TGTGCCAGCAGCTTAGCGGGCAGGGCATACGAGCAGTACTTC
len: 14; d_gene: -; abundance: once; v_gene: TRBV5-1; j_gene: TRBJ1-3; CDR3aa: CASSSGTVGNTIYF; CDR3nt: TGCGCCAGCAGCTCCGGGACGGTGGGAAACACCATATATTTT
len: 14; d_gene: TRBD1; abundance: -; v_gene: TRBV4-1; j_gene: TRBJ1-6; CDR3aa: CASTPDRANSPLHF; CDR3nt: TGCGCCAGCACCCCGGACAGGGCGAATTCACCCCTCCACTTT
len: 13; d_gene: -; abundance: -; v_gene: TRBV25-1; j_gene: TRBJ2-7; CDR3aa: CASISQGPYEQYF; CDR3nt: TGTGCCAGCATTAGTCAGGGACCCTACGAGCAGTACTTC
len: 16; d_gene: -; abundance: once; v_gene: TRBV25-1; j_gene: TRBJ1-5; CDR3aa: CASSEGTGVRNQPQHF; CDR3nt: TGTGCCAGCAGTGAAGGGACTGGGGTACGCAATCAGCCCCAGCATTTT